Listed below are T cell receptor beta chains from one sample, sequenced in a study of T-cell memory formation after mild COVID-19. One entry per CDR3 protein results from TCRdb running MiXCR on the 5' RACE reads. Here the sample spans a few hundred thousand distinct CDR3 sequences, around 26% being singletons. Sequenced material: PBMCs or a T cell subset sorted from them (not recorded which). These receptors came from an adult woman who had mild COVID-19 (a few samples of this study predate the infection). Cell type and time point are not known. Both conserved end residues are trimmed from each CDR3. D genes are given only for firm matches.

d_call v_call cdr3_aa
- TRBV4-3 ASSQARFFSNYGYT
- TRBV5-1 ASSRGRKIMNTEAF
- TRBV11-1 ASSSLRQPYEQY
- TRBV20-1 SARDGSSDTEQF
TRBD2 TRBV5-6 ASLLAGAVTDTQY
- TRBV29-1 SVEVPNESSSYEQY
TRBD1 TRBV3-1 ASSHGTGYAYEQY
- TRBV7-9 ASRTMNSGANVLT
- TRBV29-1 SVDNPDLSYTEAF
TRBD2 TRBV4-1 ASSLAERGGTDTQY
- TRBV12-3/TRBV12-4 ASTARGAGSPLH
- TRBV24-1 ATDDRTTDTQY
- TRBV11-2 ASSLGQANQPQH
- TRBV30 AWSEGVTYEQY